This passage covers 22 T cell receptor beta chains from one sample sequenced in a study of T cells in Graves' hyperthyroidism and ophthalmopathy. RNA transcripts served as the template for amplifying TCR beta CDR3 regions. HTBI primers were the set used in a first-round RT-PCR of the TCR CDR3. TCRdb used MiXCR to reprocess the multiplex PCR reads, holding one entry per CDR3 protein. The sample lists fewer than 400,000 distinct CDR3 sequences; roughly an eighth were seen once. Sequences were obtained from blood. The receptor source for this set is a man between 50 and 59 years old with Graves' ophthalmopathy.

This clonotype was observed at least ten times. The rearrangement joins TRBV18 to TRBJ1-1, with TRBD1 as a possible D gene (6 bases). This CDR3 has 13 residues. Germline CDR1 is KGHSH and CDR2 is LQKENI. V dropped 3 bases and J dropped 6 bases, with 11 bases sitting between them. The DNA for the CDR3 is TGTGCCAGCTCACCGCGCGGGACATCTGAAGCTTTCTTT. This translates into CASSPRGTSEAFF. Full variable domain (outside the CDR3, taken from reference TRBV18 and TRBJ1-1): NAGVMQNPRHLVRRRGQEARLRCSPMKGHSHVYWYRQLPEEGLKFMVYLQKENIIDESGMPKERFSAEFPKEGPSILRIQQVVRGDSAAYFCASSPRGTSEAFFGQGTRLTVV.

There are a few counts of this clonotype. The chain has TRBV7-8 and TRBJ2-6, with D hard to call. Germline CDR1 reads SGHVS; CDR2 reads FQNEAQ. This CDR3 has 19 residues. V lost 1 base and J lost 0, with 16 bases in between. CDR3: CASSLGGWQASSGANVLTF. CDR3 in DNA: TGTGCCAGCAGCTTAGGGGGTTGGCAGGCCTCCTCTGGGGCCAACGTCCTGACTTTC.

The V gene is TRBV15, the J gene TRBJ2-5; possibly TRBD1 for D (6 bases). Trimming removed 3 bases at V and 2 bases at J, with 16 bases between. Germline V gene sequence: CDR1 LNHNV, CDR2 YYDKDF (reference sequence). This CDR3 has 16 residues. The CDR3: CATSSMGAAEQETQYF. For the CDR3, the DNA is TGTGCCACCAGCAGTATGGGGGCAGCAGAACAAGAGACCCAGTACTTC.

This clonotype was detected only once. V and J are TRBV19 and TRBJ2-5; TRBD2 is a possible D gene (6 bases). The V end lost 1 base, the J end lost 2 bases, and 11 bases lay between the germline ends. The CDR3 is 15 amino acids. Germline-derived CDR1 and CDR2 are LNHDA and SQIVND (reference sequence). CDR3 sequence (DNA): TGTGCCAGTAGTATAGGGGGACTCCTACAAGAGACCCAGTACTTC. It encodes CASSIGGLLQETQYF. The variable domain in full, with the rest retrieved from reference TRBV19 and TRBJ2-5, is DGGITQSPKYLFRKEGQNVTLSCEQNLNHDAMYWYRQDPGQGLRLIYYSQIVNDFQKGDIAEGYSVSREKKESFPLTVTSAQKNPTAFYLCASSIGGLLQETQYFGPGTRLLVL.

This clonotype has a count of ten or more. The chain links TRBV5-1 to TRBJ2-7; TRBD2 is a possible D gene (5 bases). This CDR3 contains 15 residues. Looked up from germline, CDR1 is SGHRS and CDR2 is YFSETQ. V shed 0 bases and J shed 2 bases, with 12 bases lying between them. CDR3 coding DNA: TGCGCCAGCAGCTTGGATCCGAGCGGTGCCTACGAGCAGTACTTC. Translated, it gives CASSLDPSGAYEQYF.

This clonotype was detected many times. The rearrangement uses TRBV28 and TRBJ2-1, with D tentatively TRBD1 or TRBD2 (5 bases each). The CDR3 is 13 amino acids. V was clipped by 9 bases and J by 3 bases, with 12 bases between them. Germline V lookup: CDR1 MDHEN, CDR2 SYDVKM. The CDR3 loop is CASRWGNYNEQFF. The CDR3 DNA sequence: TGTGCCAGTCGATGGGGGAACTACAATGAGCAGTTCTTC. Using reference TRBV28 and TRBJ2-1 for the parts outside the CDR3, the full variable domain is DVKVTQSSRYLVKRTGEKVFLECVQDMDHENMFWYRQDPGLGLRLIYFSYDVKMKEKGDIPEGYSVSREKKERFSLILESASTNQTSMYLCASRWGNYNEQFFGPGTRLTVL.

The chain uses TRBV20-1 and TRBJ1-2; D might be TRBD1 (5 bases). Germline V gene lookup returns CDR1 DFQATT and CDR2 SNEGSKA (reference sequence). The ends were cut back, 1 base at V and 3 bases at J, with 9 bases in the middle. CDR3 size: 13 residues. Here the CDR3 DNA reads TGCAGTGCTAGAGCGGGAGGGGACTATGGCTACACCTTC. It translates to CSARAGGDYGYTF.

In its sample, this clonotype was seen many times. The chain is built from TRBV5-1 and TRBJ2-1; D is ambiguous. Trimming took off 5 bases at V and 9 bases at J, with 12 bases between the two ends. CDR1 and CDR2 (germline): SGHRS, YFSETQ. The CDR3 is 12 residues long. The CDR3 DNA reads TGCGCCAGCAGACCCAACTCGGGTGAGCAGTTCTTC. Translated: CASRPNSGEQFF.

The CDR3 reads CASSQFSGLSGNTIYF. CDR3 nucleotide sequence: TGTGCCAGCAGCCAATTTTCAGGGCTCTCTGGAAACACCATATATTTT. This chain uses TRBV14 with TRBJ1-3; a weak D match, TRBD1 (5 bases). Trimming took off 2 bases at V and 0 bases at J, with 11 bases between the two ends. Germline CDR1 and CDR2: SGHDN and FVKESK. This CDR3 spans 16 amino acids.

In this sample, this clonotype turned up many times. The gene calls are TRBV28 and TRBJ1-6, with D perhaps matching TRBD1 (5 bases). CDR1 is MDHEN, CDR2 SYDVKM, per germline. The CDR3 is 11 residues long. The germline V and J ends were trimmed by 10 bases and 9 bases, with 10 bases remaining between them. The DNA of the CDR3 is TGTGCCACACGACAGTCTTCACCCCTCCACTTT. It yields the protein CATRQSSPLHF.

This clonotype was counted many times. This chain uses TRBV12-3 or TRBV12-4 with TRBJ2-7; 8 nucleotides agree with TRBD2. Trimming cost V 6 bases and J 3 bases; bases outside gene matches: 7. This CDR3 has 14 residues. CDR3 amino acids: CASRPPGRVYEQYF. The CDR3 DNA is TGTGCCAGCAGACCCCCCGGGAGGGTCTACGAGCAGTACTTC.

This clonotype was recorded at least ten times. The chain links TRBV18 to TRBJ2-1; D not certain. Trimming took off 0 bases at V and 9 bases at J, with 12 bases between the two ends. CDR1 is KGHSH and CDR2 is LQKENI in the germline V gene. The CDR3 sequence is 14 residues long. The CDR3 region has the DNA TGTGCCAGCTCACCACCGATTACGGCAGGTGAGCAGTTCTTC. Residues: CASSPPITAGEQFF.

CDR3 bases: TGTGCCAGCAGCTTGTGGATGCGAGTCCCCAGTCAGCCCCAGCATTTT. Encoded protein: CASSLWMRVPSQPQHF. V gene TRBV5-5 combines with J gene TRBJ1-5; no definite D call. The ends were cut back, 1 base at V and 6 bases at J, with 17 bases in the middle. CDR1 is SGHKS and CDR2 is YYEKEE in the germline V gene (reference sequence). CDR3 length: 16 amino acids. Full variable domain (outside the CDR3, taken from reference TRBV5-5 and TRBJ1-5): DAGVTQSPTHLIKTRGQQVTLRCSPISGHKSVSWYQQVLGQGPQFIFQYYEKEERGRGNFPDRFSARQFPNYSSELNVNALLLGDSALYLCASSLWMRVPSQPQHFGDGTRLSIL.

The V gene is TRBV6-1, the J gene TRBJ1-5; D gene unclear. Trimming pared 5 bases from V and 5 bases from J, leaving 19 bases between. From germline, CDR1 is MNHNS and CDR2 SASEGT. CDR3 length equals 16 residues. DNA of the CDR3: TGTGCCAGCAGTAACCCCCCTCAGGAACCCTATCAGCCCCAGCATTTT. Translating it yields CASSNPPQEPYQPQHF.

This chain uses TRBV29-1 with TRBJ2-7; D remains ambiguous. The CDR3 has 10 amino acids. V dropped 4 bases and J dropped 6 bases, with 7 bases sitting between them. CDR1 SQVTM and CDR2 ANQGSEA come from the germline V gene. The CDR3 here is CSVGSPEQYF. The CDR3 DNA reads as TGCAGCGTTGGGAGCCCCGAGCAGTACTTC.

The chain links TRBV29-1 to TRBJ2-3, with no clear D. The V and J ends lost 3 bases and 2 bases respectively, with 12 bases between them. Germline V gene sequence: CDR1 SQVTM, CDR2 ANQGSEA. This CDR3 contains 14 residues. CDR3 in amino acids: CSVDDRQSTDTQYF. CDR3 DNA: TGCAGCGTTGATGATCGGCAGTCCACAGATACGCAGTATTTT.

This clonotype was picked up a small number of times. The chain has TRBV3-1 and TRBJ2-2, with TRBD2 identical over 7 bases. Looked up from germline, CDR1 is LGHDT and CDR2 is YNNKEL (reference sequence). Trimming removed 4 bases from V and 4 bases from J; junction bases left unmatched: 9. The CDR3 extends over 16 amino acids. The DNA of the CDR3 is TGTGCCAGCAGCCTCTTTGCGGGAGTTAGCACCGGGGAGCTGTTTTTT. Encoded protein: CASSLFAGVSTGELFF.

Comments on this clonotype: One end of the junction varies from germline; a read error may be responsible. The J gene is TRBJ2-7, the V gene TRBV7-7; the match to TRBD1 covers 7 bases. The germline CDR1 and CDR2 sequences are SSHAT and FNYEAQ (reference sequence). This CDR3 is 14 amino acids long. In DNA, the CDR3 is TGTGCTAGCAGACGTAACAGGGGTTCCTACGAGCAGTACTTC. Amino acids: CASRRNRGSYEQYF.

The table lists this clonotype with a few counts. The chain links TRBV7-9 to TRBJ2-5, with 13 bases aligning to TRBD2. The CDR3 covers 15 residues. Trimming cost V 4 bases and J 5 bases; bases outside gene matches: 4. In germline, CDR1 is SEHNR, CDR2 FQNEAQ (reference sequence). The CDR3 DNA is TGTGCCAGCAGCTCCGGGACTAGCGGGACCGAGACCCAGTACTTC. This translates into CASSSGTSGTETQYF.

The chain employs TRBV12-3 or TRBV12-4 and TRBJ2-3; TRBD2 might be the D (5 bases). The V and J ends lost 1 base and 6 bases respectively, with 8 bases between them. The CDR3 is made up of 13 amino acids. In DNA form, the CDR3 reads TGTGCCAGCAGTTTAGAGGGCGGGGATACGCAGTATTTT. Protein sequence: CASSLEGGDTQYF.

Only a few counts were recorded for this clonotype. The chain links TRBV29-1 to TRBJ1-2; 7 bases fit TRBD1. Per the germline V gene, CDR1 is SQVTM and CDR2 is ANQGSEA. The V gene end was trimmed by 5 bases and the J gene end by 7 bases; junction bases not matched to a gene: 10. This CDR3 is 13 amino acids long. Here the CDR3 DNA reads TGCAGCGTTCATGAGGGGGCGCGCCTTGGCTACACCTTC. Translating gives CSVHEGARLGYTF. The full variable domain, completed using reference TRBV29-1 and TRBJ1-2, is SAVISQKPSRDICQRGTSLTIQCQVDSQVTMMFWYRQQPGQSLTLIATANQGSEATYESGFVIDKFPISRPNLTFSTLTVSNMSPEDSSIYLCSVHEGARLGYTFGSGTRLTVV.

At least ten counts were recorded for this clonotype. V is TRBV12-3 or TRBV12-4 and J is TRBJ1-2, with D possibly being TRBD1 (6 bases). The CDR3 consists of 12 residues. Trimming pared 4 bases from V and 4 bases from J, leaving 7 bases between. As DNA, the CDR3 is TGTGCCAGCAGTTCAGGGGCCTATGGCTACACCTTC. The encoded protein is CASSSGAYGYTF.